These 8 T cell receptor beta chains share one sample of origin, sequenced in a study of regulatory T cells in long-lasting Graves disease. Sample time point: persistent/refractory GD, antithyroid drugs over 5 years with positive TRAb. Construction of the TCR library relied on RNA isolated from PBMCs. Arm-PCR with iRepertoire HTBI primers amplified the CDR3 regions for these TCR beta libraries. MiXCR was run by TCRdb on the multiplex PCR reads, yielding one entry per CDR3 protein. The sample includes over 450,000 distinct CDR3 sequences, 20% to 25% seen only once; the top ten take around 7%. The source material was peripheral blood mononuclear cells (PBMCs), sampled when the disease was refractory, from a patient treated with antithyroid drugs. The receptors derive from a female donor with Graves disease.

The rearrangement uses TRBV29-1 and TRBJ2-7; the D gene could be TRBD1 or TRBD2 (6 bases each). The V gene's germline CDR1 is SQVTM and CDR2 ANQGSEA. The CDR3 consists of 12 residues. Trimming shortened V by 6 bases and J by 2 bases, and 11 bases separated the two germline ends. The CDR3 region is CSVQGRTYEQYF. Here the CDR3 DNA reads TGCAGCGTGCAGGGGAGGACCTACGAGCAGTACTTC.

The sample holds many counts of this clonotype. The chain is built from TRBV27 and TRBJ1-5, with TRBD1 matching 10 bases. Germline V gene sequence: CDR1 MNHEY, CDR2 SMNVEV (reference sequence). The CDR3 is 20 residues long. V lost 2 bases, J lost 3 bases, and 16 bases stayed unmatched. This CDR3 is CASSLRGPGTGDFHNQPQHF. The CDR3 DNA reads TGTGCCAGCAGTTTAAGAGGCCCCGGGACAGGGGATTTCCACAATCAGCCCCAGCATTTT.

This clonotype was seen ten or more times. The chain combines TRBV2 with TRBJ2-7; possibly TRBD1 or TRBD2 for D (6 bases each). CDR1 and CDR2 (germline): SNHLY, FYNNEI. The CDR3 is made up of 13 amino acids. The V and J ends lost 8 bases and 1 base respectively, with 12 bases between them. As DNA, the CDR3 is TGTGCCAGCGGCGGGACAACGTCCTACGAGCAGTACTTC. Translating it yields CASGGTTSYEQYF.

This clonotype was seen many times. The chain couples TRBV12-3 or TRBV12-4 to TRBJ1-5, with TRBD1 matching over 9 bases. Losses at the gene ends were 2 bases for V and 0 bases for J; bases not matched to a gene: 2. The CDR3 consists of 16 residues. The CDR3 DNA reads TGTGCCAGCAGTTTAACAGGGGGCAGTAGCAATCAGCCCCAGCATTTT. Translating gives CASSLTGGSSNQPQHF.

In this sample, this clonotype turned up many times. CDR3 amino acids: CASSFGGEADSNEKLFF. The CDR3 DNA reads as TGTGCCAGCAGCTTCGGCGGGGAAGCGGATTCTAATGAAAAACTGTTTTTT. The chain recombines TRBV13 with TRBJ1-4, with D unresolved. The CDR3 runs 17 residues. The V gene lost 3 bases and the J gene lost 3 bases, with 17 bases spanning the gap. From germline, CDR1 is PRHDT and CDR2 FYEKMQ (reference sequence). Drawing the rest from reference TRBV13 and TRBJ1-4, the complete variable domain is AAGVIQSPRHLIKEKRETATLKCYPIPRHDTVYWYQQGPGQDPQFLISFYEKMQSDKGSIPDRFSAQQFSDYHSELNMSSLELGDSALYFCASSFGGEADSNEKLFFGSGTQLSVL.

This clonotype was recorded a few times. V usage is TRBV20-1 and J usage is TRBJ2-7; 7 bases align to TRBD2. With V trimmed by 4 bases and J by 4 bases, 10 bases remained unmatched. CDR1 is DFQATT, CDR2 SNEGSKA, per germline (reference sequence). The CDR3 spans 14 residues. The CDR3 is CSAIRWEGRYEQYF. DNA for the CDR3: TGCAGTGCTATTCGGTGGGAGGGTCGGTACGAGCAGTACTTC.

The V gene is TRBV6-2 or TRBV6-3, the J gene TRBJ1-2; D possibly corresponds to TRBD1 (5 bases). Between the trimmed V and J ends, which lost 5 bases and 8 bases, there was a span of 15 bases. CDR3 length: 13 amino acids. The germline V gene has CDR1 MNHEY and CDR2 SVGEGT. The CDR3 protein is CASSAPGGSGYTF. The CDR3 nucleotides are TGTGCCAGCAGTGCCCCTGGGGGGTCCGGCTACACCTTC.

This clonotype was observed many times. V gene TRBV19 combines with J gene TRBJ1-2; no clear D gene. The CDR3 spans 12 residues. Looked up from germline, CDR1 is LNHDA and CDR2 is SQIVND (reference sequence). V dropped 10 bases and J dropped 2 bases, with 11 bases sitting between them. The CDR3 region has the DNA TGTGCCACCGAACCGGGGAACTATGGCTACACCTTC. It is translated as CATEPGNYGYTF.